This T cell receptor beta chain was recovered during a study of blood T cell repertoires in COVID-19. This table comes from immunoSEQ multiplex PCR, and its TCRdb copy is limited to in-frame clones, with some not included. Found here are about 160,000 clones, roughly 85% of them singletons; the top ten hold 3% to 3.5%. The germline gives CDR1 LGHDT, CDR2 YNNKEL (reference sequence). The ends lost 3 bases at V and 4 bases at J; junction bases unmatched: 0. The CDR3 consists of 13 residues. Note on this clone: Other nucleotide sequences in the sample specify the same CDR3.

This clonotype was sampled from a human donor with acute or convalescent COVID-19. The donor label of this sample is uncertain. This chain connects TRBV3-1 (or the pseudogene TRBV3-2) to TRBJ1-5; TRBD1 matches 7 bases. The sample comprised peripheral blood. CDR3 bases: TGTGCCAGCAGCCAGACAGGGAATCAGCCCCAGCATTTT. This gives the protein CASSQTGNQPQHF.